A single sample gave rise to the 13 T cell receptor beta chains below, sequenced in a study of T-cell reconstitution after alpha-beta-depleted transplantation in children. Unique molecular identifiers were used in preparing the TCRbeta library. TCRdb analysed the PCR reads with MiXCR anew, one entry per CDR3 protein. The sample lists 200,000 to 250,000 distinct CDR3 sequences; 20% to 30% were seen once. The source was PBMCs, mostly from graft donor cells, collected 360 days after TCRalphabeta/CD19-depleted stem cell transplant. These receptors all stem from a female patient aged 2-15 years who had a stem cell transplant for congenital amegakaryocytic thrombocytopenia, so the T cells may come from the graft donor.

This clonotype was counted only a few times. Here the CDR3 reads CAIGGYGTDTQYF. CDR3 DNA: TGTGCCATAGGGGGCTATGGCACAGATACGCAGTATTTT. The genes are TRBV3-1 and TRBJ2-3; 7 bases map to TRBD1. The germline V gene encodes CDR1 LGHDT and CDR2 YNNKEL (reference sequence). This CDR3 spans 13 amino acids. Germline trimming cut 10 bases from V and 1 base from J; bases unmatched to any gene: 5.

The rearrangement uses TRBV4-1 and TRBJ1-2; TRBD1 might be the D (6 bases). Germline V gives CDR1 MGHRA, CDR2 YSYEKL. CDR3 length: 14 residues. V lost 3 bases and J 7 bases, leaving 15 bases between the germline ends. The chain's CDR3 is CASSHQGQLFGYTF. Here the CDR3 DNA reads TGCGCCAGCAGCCACCAGGGACAACTGTTTGGCTACACCTTC.

V gene TRBV3-1 combines with J gene TRBJ2-3; D gene uncertain. Germline CDR1 is LGHDT and CDR2 is YNNKEL (reference sequence). V lost 1 base, J lost 5 bases, and 10 bases lay in between. The CDR3 runs to 14 residues. The CDR3 coding sequence is TGTGCCAGCAGCCAAGTAGCAGGCAGAGATACGCAGTATTTT. This codes for CASSQVAGRDTQYF.

The CDR3 region has the DNA TGCAGTGCTAGAGGTTACAGCCCTCGAACCGGGGAGCTGTTTTTT. Amino acids: CSARGYSPRTGELFF. This sequence joins TRBV20-1 and TRBJ2-2; the D is unclear. Germline V gene lookup returns CDR1 DFQATT and CDR2 SNEGSKA (reference sequence). This CDR3 contains 15 residues. Trimming removed 1 base at V and 5 bases at J, with 14 bases between.

The rearrangement uses TRBV28 and TRBJ2-7; D is unclear. The V end lost 2 bases, the J end lost 3 bases, and 11 bases lay between the germline ends. The CDR3 sequence is 14 residues long. In germline, CDR1 is MDHEN, CDR2 SYDVKM. CDR3 DNA: TGTGCCAGCAGTTTACGGTGGGAATTCTACGAGCAGTACTTC. As protein: CASSLRWEFYEQYF.

The J gene is TRBJ1-5, the V gene TRBV12-3 or TRBV12-4, with D possibly matching TRBD1 (6 bases). CDR3 length: 14 residues. V lost 3 bases to trimming and J lost 6 bases, with 12 bases between them. The CDR3 DNA is TGTGCCAGCAGTTTCGGGGGGCTGGCTCAGCCCCAGCATTTT. Residues: CASSFGGLAQPQHF.

The gene calls are TRBV29-1 and TRBJ1-3; unclear D gene. Germline V gene sequence: CDR1 SQVTM, CDR2 ANQGSEA. This CDR3 comprises 13 residues. Trimming took 7 bases from V and 3 from J, leaving 13 bases between them. The CDR3 region has the DNA TGCAGCGCGACGTCTGAGGTTGGAAACACCATATATTTT. This translates into CSATSEVGNTIYF.

The rearrangement joins TRBV20-1 to TRBJ1-1, with 8 bases matching TRBD1. CDR3 length: 16 amino acids. Germline V CDR1 and CDR2: DFQATT, SNEGSKA (reference sequence). With V trimmed by 0 bases and J by 3 bases, 9 bases remained unmatched. CDR3: CSARDGQGGWDTEAFF. CDR3 nucleotides: TGCAGTGCTAGAGACGGACAGGGTGGGTGGGACACTGAAGCTTTCTTT.

The V and J genes are TRBV7-7 and TRBJ2-5; TRBD1 matches at 11 bases. Germline values: CDR1 SSHAT, CDR2 FNYEAQ (reference sequence). The CDR3 contains 15 residues. With 1 base clipped from V and 5 bases from J, the junction kept 3 bases outside the gene matches. This CDR3 reads CASSLGTGGQETQYF. For the CDR3, the DNA is TGTGCCAGCAGCTTAGGGACAGGGGGCCAGGAGACCCAGTACTTC.

About this clonotype: The CDR3 does not close with the conserved phenylalanine or tryptophan, likely indicating a read error. The chain couples TRBV20-1 to TRBJ1-1; 7 positions match TRBD1. The J segment lost 2 bases and the V segment lost 6 bases, leaving 3 bases of the junction unmatched. The CDR3 contains 12 residues. Germline-derived CDR1 and CDR2 are DFQATT and SNEGSKA (reference sequence). The CDR3 loop is CSANRGNTEAFL. The CDR3 coding sequence is TGCAGTGCAAACAGGGGCAACACTGAAGCTTTCCTT.

The chain carries TRBV6-2 or TRBV6-3 and TRBJ2-7; 11 positions match TRBD2. The CDR3 has 16 amino acids. The J segment lost 5 bases and the V segment lost 7 bases, leaving 13 bases of the junction unmatched. The V gene's germline CDR1 is MNHEY and CDR2 SVGEGT. The CDR3 nucleotides are TGTGCCAGCACCAGACTAGCGGGGAGTTTCAAGAACGAGCAGTACTTC. Protein: CASTRLAGSFKNEQYF.

In its sample, this clonotype was seen a few times. The V call is TRBV12-3 or TRBV12-4, the J call TRBJ2-5; 10 nucleotides match TRBD2. V was pared by 10 bases and J by 5 bases, with 13 bases of the junction left unmatched. CDR3 size: 15 residues. DNA for the CDR3: TGTGCCACCCAAGCTAGCGGGAGATTGGGGGAGACCCAGTACTTC. It is translated as CATQASGRLGETQYF.

This clonotype was counted a few times. The rearrangement links TRBV6-9 to TRBJ2-1, with 10 bases lining up with TRBD2. Trimming cost V 1 base and J 2 bases; bases outside gene matches: 5. Germline loops: CDR1 MNHGY, CDR2 SVAAGI. The CDR3 loop spans 17 amino acids. The CDR3 DNA follows: TGTGCCAGCAGTTATTACTCCGGGACTAGCGCCTACAATGAGCAGTTCTTC. Protein sequence: CASSYYSGTSAYNEQFF.